The T cell receptor (beta chain) described here comes from a study of Graves' ophthalmopathy and Graves' hyperthyroidism. RNA served as the template for amplifying TCR beta CDR3 regions. RT-PCR was first run with HTBI primers, then multiplex PCR in a second round. TCRdb re-analysed the multiplex PCR reads in MiXCR, keeping a single row per CDR3 protein. The sample includes over 150,000 distinct CDR3 sequences, approximately 40% of them seen just once. The CDR3 length is 15 residues. V was pared by 4 bases and J by 6 bases, with 9 bases of the junction left unmatched. Germline V gene data show CDR1 as SGHVS and CDR2 as FQNEAQ. In this sample, this clonotype turned up many times.

This clonotype was obtained from a woman in her thirties or forties with Graves' ophthalmopathy. The chain combines TRBV7-8 with TRBJ1-1; 9 bases fit TRBD1. The sequencing sample was made of peripheral blood. In nucleotides, the CDR3 is TGTGCCAGCAGCTGGGCGGACAGGGGTTGGGCTGAAGCTTTCTTT. It translates to CASSWADRGWAEAFF.